This TCR beta chain appears in the sequencing data of a study of blood T cell repertoires in COVID-19. TCRdb's copy holds only in-frame clones and misses some; the assay was immunoSEQ multiplex PCR. The top ten hold 5% to 7% of the sample, which has 90,000 to 120,000 clones, approximately 92% seen once. There are 16 residues in the CDR3. Germline values: CDR1 SGHNT, CDR2 YYREEE (reference sequence). The V and J ends lost 4 bases and 2 bases, in that order; junction bases with no gene match: 9. The specimen was peripheral blood. The chain recombines TRBV5-4 with TRBJ2-7; 10 bases align to TRBD2. The sequence derives from a man aged 65 to 79 with acute or convalescent COVID-19. CDR3 residues: CASSRLAGVLAYEQYF. CDR3 DNA: TGTGCCAGCAGCCGGCTAGCGGGAGTGCTCGCCTACGAGCAGTACTTC. Drawing the rest from reference TRBV5-4 and TRBJ2-7, the complete variable domain is ETGVTQSPTHLIKTRGQQVTLRCSSQSGHNTVSWYQQALGQGPQFIFQYYREEENGRGNFPPRFSGLQFPNYSSELNVNALELDDSALYLCASSRLAGVLAYEQYFGPGTRLTVT.